The 4 T cell receptor beta chains below all came from one sample that was sequenced in a study of blood T cell repertoires in COVID-19. Produced via immunoSEQ multiplex PCR; TCRdb's table is partial and in-frame only. This sample carries approximately 290,000 clones, about 90% of them seen once, and the ten largest clones take approximately 4.5%. The sequencing sample was made of PBMCs or T cells enriched from blood (not recorded which). Every receptor here comes from a woman younger than 35 with acute COVID-19.

This clone was observed a handful of times. The chain employs TRBV3-1 (or the pseudogene TRBV3-2) and TRBJ1-2; the D is unclear. The V gene lost 2 bases and the J gene lost 4 bases, with 5 bases spanning the gap. The CDR3 covers 12 residues. CDR1 is LGHDT and CDR2 is YNNKEL in the germline V gene (reference sequence). The CDR3 bases are TGTGCCAGCAGCCAATCCCTCTATGGCTACACCTTC. It translates to CASSQSLYGYTF.

The chain couples TRBV5-8 to TRBJ1-1; maybe TRBD1 (6 bases). The CDR3 has 13 residues. V gave up 3 bases and J gave up 6 bases, with 12 bases separating them. CDR1 is SGHTS, CDR2 YDEGEE, per germline. The CDR3 loop reads CASSWVQGSEAFF. The CDR3 DNA reads TGTGCCAGCAGCTGGGTACAGGGATCTGAAGCTTTCTTT.

In its sample, this clone was seen once. The chain recombines TRBV30 with TRBJ2-5; TRBD1 agrees at 9 bases. The J segment lost 5 bases and the V segment lost 1 base, leaving 11 bases of the junction unmatched. In germline, CDR1 is GTSNPN, CDR2 SVGIG (reference sequence). The CDR3 covers 16 residues. CDR3 loop: CAWSAARTGGRETQYF. The CDR3 DNA follows: TGTGCCTGGAGTGCGGCTCGAACAGGGGGCCGGGAGACCCAGTACTTC.

The chain is built from TRBV7-6 and TRBJ2-3; 7 bases agree with TRBD2. V lost 7 bases, J lost 3 bases, and 10 bases stayed unmatched. Germline-derived CDR1 and CDR2 are SGHVS and FNYEAQ. CDR3 size: 15 residues. The CDR3 DNA reads as TGTGCCAGCACCAACTCGGGACTAAAAACAGATACGCAGTATTTT. The encoded protein is CASTNSGLKTDTQYF. The entire variable domain, with the rest obtained from reference TRBV7-6 and TRBJ2-3, is as follows: GAGVSQSPRYKVTKRGQDVALRCDPISGHVSLYWYRQALGQGPEFLTYFNYEAQQDKSGLPNDRFSAERPEGSISTLTIQRTEQRDSAMYRCASTNSGLKTDTQYFGPGTRLTVL.